Below are 19 T cell receptor beta chains sequenced from a single sample in a study of vaccination effects on CD4 cells after COVID-19. Their antigens remain unidentified. Under the ViraFEST assay, PBMC were stimulated with viral peptide pools so that antigen-specific CD4+ T cells expanded. Sequencing was performed afterwards. Isolation of CD4+ T cells took place after around 10 days of culture. Participants completed two doses of the BNT162b2 or mRNA-1273 vaccine. The method was immunoSEQ multiplex PCR; TCRdb's version includes in-frame clones alone and lacks a portion of them. This table has roughly 70,000 clones, less than 80% appearing once. Sequencing was performed on CD4+ T cells from PBMCs cultured with HCoV-OC43 spike peptides, taken after COVID-19 vaccination. Subset meaning: HCoV-OC43 spike overlapping peptide pool stimulation. The receptor set was obtained from a human donor who received a COVID-19 vaccine.

This rearrangement joins TRBV28 to TRBJ1-5; D not certain. CDR3 length: 13 amino acids. Trimming removed 5 bases from V and 0 bases from J, with 5 bases in between. Germline assignment: CDR1 MDHEN and CDR2 SYDVKM. The chain's CDR3 is CASSHYSNQPQHF. The CDR3 bases are TGTGCCAGCAGTCATTATAGCAATCAGCCCCAGCATTTT.

CDR3 residues: CASSYVRDSNQPQHF. CDR3 DNA sequence: TGTGCCAGCAGTTACGTCCGGGACAGCAATCAGCCCCAGCATTTT. This sequence joins TRBV27 and TRBJ1-5; possible D gene TRBD1, 5 bases. There are 15 residues in the CDR3. The germline V gene encodes CDR1 MNHEY and CDR2 SMNVEV (reference sequence). V dropped 4 bases and J dropped 1 base, with 11 bases sitting between them.

CDR3 in DNA: TGTGCCAGCAGTGACGGGACAGGGGGCCGAACACCCCTCCACTTT. Its protein is CASSDGTGGRTPLHF. V gene TRBV2 combines with J gene TRBJ1-6, with 12 bases identical to TRBD1. Germline CDR1 reads SNHLY; CDR2 reads FYNNEI. This CDR3 contains 15 residues. The junction had 5 bases not matched to a gene; V was cut back by 3 bases and J by 11 bases.

This chain uses TRBV7-9 with TRBJ2-6, with D unresolved. The CDR3 runs 15 residues. CDR1 is SEHNR and CDR2 is FQNEAQ in the germline V gene (reference sequence). V shed 5 bases and J shed 0 bases, with 8 bases lying between them. CDR3 nucleotide sequence: TGTGCCAGCAGCCCAAGCGACTCTGGGGCCAACGTCCTGACTTTC. Its translation: CASSPSDSGANVLTF.

The V call is TRBV10-1, the J call TRBJ2-1, with TRBD1 as a possible D gene (6 bases). Germline CDR1 WNHNN, CDR2 SYGVQD (reference sequence). This CDR3 comprises 12 residues. V was shortened by 8 bases and J by 4 bases, with 9 bases between the two germline ends. This CDR3 is CASGGQYNEQFF. CDR3 coding DNA: TGCGCCAGCGGGGGCCAATACAATGAGCAGTTCTTC.

The chain uses TRBV29-1 and TRBJ1-1, with 9 bases aligning to TRBD1. V was clipped by 3 bases and J by 5 bases; unmatched bases: 4. Germline CDR1 SQVTM, CDR2 ANQGSEA. There are 13 residues in the CDR3. CDR3 residues: CSVERQGGTEAFF. The CDR3, as DNA: TGCAGCGTTGAGCGACAGGGGGGGACTGAAGCTTTCTTT.

This clone showed up just a few times. The V call is TRBV28, the J call TRBJ1-6; no firm D call. V lost 3 bases and J 10 bases, leaving 13 bases between the germline ends. Germline V gene lookup returns CDR1 MDHEN and CDR2 SYDVKM. The CDR3 loop spans 14 amino acids. The CDR3: CASSLFGSGSPLHF. CDR3 DNA: TGTGCCAGCAGTTTGTTTGGGAGCGGCTCACCCCTCCACTTT.

This clone was seen a few times. The chain employs TRBV28 and TRBJ2-7; the D call may be TRBD1 or TRBD2 (5 bases each). The CDR3 contains 12 residues. V was pared by 3 bases and J by 7 bases, with 10 bases between. In germline, CDR1 is MDHEN, CDR2 SYDVKM. This CDR3 is CASSLRWGEQYV. DNA of the CDR3: TGTGCCAGCAGTTTGAGGTGGGGGGAGCAGTACGTC.

In its sample, this clone was seen once. This chain uses TRBV15 with TRBJ2-3, with 10 bases matching TRBD2. The junction had 6 bases not matched to a gene; V was cut back by 7 bases and J by 2 bases. CDR1 is LNHNV and CDR2 is YYDKDF in the germline V gene (reference sequence). The CDR3 is made up of 15 amino acids. The CDR3 DNA reads TGTGCCACCAAATTAGCGGGGGGAAACACAGATACGCAGTATTTT. This gives the protein CATKLAGGNTDTQYF.

The genes are TRBV6-2 or TRBV6-3 and TRBJ2-7; the match to TRBD1 covers 7 bases. J was trimmed by 5 bases and V by 2 bases; bases with no gene match: 9. CDR3 length equals 15 residues. Germline V gives CDR1 MNHEY, CDR2 SVGEGT. CDR3 DNA sequence: TGTGCCAGCAGTTACGCAACAGGGGTTCAAGACGAGCAGTACGTC. This sequence encodes CASSYATGVQDEQYV.

V gene TRBV7-6 combines with J gene TRBJ1-2; D is ambiguous. The CDR3 has 14 residues. Germline V gene data show CDR1 as SGHVS and CDR2 as FNYEAQ. The ends were cut back, 5 bases at V and 6 bases at J, with 16 bases in the middle. Written as DNA, the CDR3 is TGTGCCAGCAGCCGAGATAGTAGCCTGAATGGCTACACCTTC. Its protein product is CASSRDSSLNGYTF.

V and J are TRBV10-1 and TRBJ1-1; D perhaps matches TRBD1 (5 bases). V dropped 5 bases and J dropped 0 bases, with 7 bases sitting between them. The germline V gene encodes CDR1 WNHNN and CDR2 SYGVQD (reference sequence). The length of the CDR3 is 13 residues. CDR3 sequence reads: CASSLQVNTEAFF. The CDR3 DNA reads as TGCGCCAGCAGTTTACAGGTGAACACTGAAGCTTTCTTT.

This clone turned up a few times. The rearrangement links TRBV3-1 (or the pseudogene TRBV3-2) to TRBJ2-3; 8 positions match TRBD1. Germline loops: CDR1 LGHDT, CDR2 YNNKEL (reference sequence). J gave up 3 bases and V 4 bases, and 6 bases lay outside the gene matches. The CDR3 covers 15 residues. This chain's CDR3 is CASSRRQGLTDTQYF. The CDR3 bases are TGTGCCAGCAGCCGCCGACAGGGGCTTACAGATACGCAGTATTTT.

The chain links TRBV12-3 or TRBV12-4 to TRBJ2-1; D not certain. The CDR3 is made up of 13 amino acids. The V gene lost 3 bases and the J gene lost 3 bases, with 6 bases spanning the gap. The CDR3 nucleotides read TGTGCCAGCAGTTTTCAAGGCTACAATGAGCAGTTCTTC. This translates into CASSFQGYNEQFF.

The chain carries TRBV9 and TRBJ1-2, with 9 nucleotides matching TRBD1. V dropped 4 bases and J dropped 7; count of bases not matched to a gene: 11. This CDR3 spans 15 amino acids. CDR1 and CDR2 from the germline V gene are SGDLS and YYNGEE. The DNA for the CDR3 is TGTGCCAGCAGCCCGAGGACAGGGGATGGCGGTGGCTACACCTTC. It yields the protein CASSPRTGDGGGYTF. The full variable domain, in which reference TRBV9 and TRBJ1-2 provide the parts outside the CDR3, is DSGVTQTPKHLITATGQRVTLRCSPRSGDLSVYWYQQSLDQGLQFLIQYYNGEERAKGNILERFSAQQFPDLHSELNLSSLELGDSALYFCASSPRTGDGGGYTFGSGTRLTVV.

V usage is TRBV5-4 and J usage is TRBJ1-6; possibly TRBD1 for D (5 bases). Germline assignment: CDR1 SGHNT and CDR2 YYREEE (reference sequence). V dropped 0 bases and J dropped 8 bases, with 12 bases sitting between them. This CDR3 has 15 residues. CDR3 bases: TGTGCCAGCAGCTTGGCCCAACGGGGGGATTCACCCCTCCACTTT. Amino acids: CASSLAQRGDSPLHF.

Details on this clone: An end of the junction does not agree with germline; a read error may underlie this. V gene TRBV6-5 combines with J gene TRBJ1-1, with D uncertain. Germline lookup yields CDR1 MNHEY and CDR2 SVGAGI. This CDR3 is built from 13 residues. The CDR3 loop is CASSDSGHIEAFF. The CDR3 nucleotides are TGTGCCAGCAGTGACTCCGGGCACATTGAAGCTTTCTTT.

The V call is TRBV2, the J call TRBJ2-5; D may be TRBD1 (6 bases). The germline V gene has CDR1 SNHLY and CDR2 FYNNEI. This CDR3 comprises 12 residues. V lost 7 bases and J lost 3, with 9 bases in between. CDR3 residues: CASMRTEETQYF. CDR3 coding DNA: TGTGCCAGCATGAGGACAGAAGAGACCCAGTACTTC.

The CDR3 protein is CASSYPGFVEQYV. The CDR3 nucleotides are TGTGCCAGCAGTTACCCTGGGTTCGTCGAGCAGTACGTC. This rearrangement joins TRBV6-2 or TRBV6-3 to TRBJ2-7, with D unresolved. With 2 bases removed from V and 6 bases from J, the gap between germline ends came to 11 bases. The CDR3 covers 13 residues. Germline loops: CDR1 MNHEY, CDR2 SVGEGT.